The 14 T cell receptor beta chains below were found in one sample sequenced in a study of cytomegalovirus exposure and HLA in healthy donors. The PCR contained 60 Vbeta and 13 Jbeta primers. The protocol was immunoSEQ multiplex PCR, while the TCRdb copy is restricted to in-frame clones and leaves out a portion. This sample has over 100,000 clones, with roughly two thirds found just once. The material sequenced was PBMCs. Every receptor here comes from a woman in her twenties or thirties in good health and CMV-seronegative.

This chain connects TRBV7-2 to TRBJ1-4; the D gene is possibly TRBD1 (5 bases). V lost 2 bases and J lost 8, with 18 bases in between. The V gene's germline CDR1 is SGHTA and CDR2 FQGNSA. CDR3 length: 16 residues. This chain's CDR3 is CASSLSPQGGVEKLFF. The CDR3 DNA sequence: TGTGCCAGCAGCTTAAGTCCGCAGGGCGGGGTCGAAAAACTGTTTTTT.

V and J are TRBV9 and TRBJ2-5; TRBD2 matches at 9 bases. Germline V gene sequence: CDR1 SGDLS, CDR2 YYNGEE. J lost 3 bases, V lost 4 bases, and 7 bases had no gene match. This CDR3 is built from 15 residues. The DNA of the CDR3 is TGTGCCAGCAGCCAAGGGAGACTAGCGGAAGAGACCCAGTACTTC. It is translated as CASSQGRLAEETQYF.

This clone was seen only a few times. The rearrangement joins TRBV4-1 to TRBJ2-5; a possible D gene is TRBD2 (5 bases). V was shortened by 4 bases and J by 5 bases, with 11 bases between the two germline ends. Germline lookup yields CDR1 MGHRA and CDR2 YSYEKL. CDR3 length: 13 amino acids. CDR3 nucleotide sequence: TGCGCCAGCAGCCTCACTAGTGCCGAGACCCAGTACTTC. This gives the protein CASSLTSAETQYF.

This chain uses TRBV11-1 with TRBJ2-5; D is undetermined. The germline CDR1 and CDR2 sequences are SGHAT and FQDESV (reference sequence). This CDR3 contains 15 residues. V shed 2 bases and J shed 5 bases, with 15 bases lying between them. DNA of the CDR3: TGTGCCAGCAGCTTACTCGGTCGGGTCGGGGAGACCCAGTACTTC. Encoded protein: CASSLLGRVGETQYF. Based on the CDR3 plus reference TRBV11-1 and TRBJ2-5, the full variable domain is EAEVAQSPRYKITEKSQAVAFWCDPISGHATLYWYRQILGQGPELLVQFQDESVVDDSQLPKDRFSAERLKGVDSTLKIQPAELGDSAMYLCASSLLGRVGETQYFGPGTRLLVL.

V and J are TRBV18 and TRBJ1-3; D uncertain. The V end was cut by 2 bases, the J end by 0 bases, with 11 bases between. The CDR3 runs to 16 residues. Germline V lookup: CDR1 KGHSH, CDR2 LQKENI. CDR3 in amino acids: CASSPNGHYSGNTIYF. The CDR3 nucleotides are TGTGCCAGCTCACCAAATGGCCACTACTCTGGAAACACCATATATTTT.

CDR3 sequence: CASSDQGGKVEQYF. The DNA of the CDR3 is TGCGCCAGCAGTGATCAGGGGGGAAAGGTAGAGCAGTACTTC. The chain carries TRBV10-2 and TRBJ2-5, with a tentative D call TRBD1 (7 bases). CDR1 and CDR2 from the germline V gene are WSHSY and SAAADI. The CDR3 loop spans 14 amino acids. V lost 3 bases and J lost 11, with 19 bases in between.

J is TRBJ2-7 and V is TRBV4-2, with 11 nucleotides matching TRBD2. Germline trimming cut 4 bases from V and 5 bases from J; bases unmatched to any gene: 10. The CDR3 contains 16 residues. From germline, CDR1 is LGHNA and CDR2 YNFKEQ. CDR3 residues: CASSRKLAGDPHEQYF. In DNA, the CDR3 is TGTGCCAGCAGCCGCAAACTAGCGGGAGACCCCCACGAGCAGTACTTC.

The V call is TRBV30, the J call TRBJ1-2, with TRBD1 matching 10 bases. The length of the CDR3 is 12 residues. CDR1 is GTSNPN and CDR2 is SVGIG in the germline V gene (reference sequence). V shed 4 bases and J 8 bases; nucleotides not matched to a gene: 4. The chain's CDR3 is CAWNDRGQGYTF. The CDR3 bases are TGTGCCTGGAACGACAGGGGGCAGGGCTACACCTTC.

The chain recombines TRBV7-6 with TRBJ2-6; maybe TRBD1 (6 bases). The CDR3 consists of 17 residues. The V end was cut by 2 bases, the J end by 0 bases, with 11 bases between. Germline V gene sequence: CDR1 SGHVS, CDR2 FNYEAQ. In nucleotides, the CDR3 is TGTGCCAGCAGCTTATCTCCAGGGGTCTCTGGGGCCAACGTCCTGACTTTC. As protein: CASSLSPGVSGANVLTF. Looking up the rest from reference TRBV7-6 and TRBJ2-6 gives the full variable domain: GAGVSQSPRYKVTKRGQDVALRCDPISGHVSLYWYRQALGQGPEFLTYFNYEAQQDKSGLPNDRFSAERPEGSISTLTIQRTEQRDSAMYRCASSLSPGVSGANVLTFGAGSRLTVL.

The rearrangement links TRBV27 to TRBJ1-1; D possibly corresponds to TRBD1 (5 bases). Germline V gives CDR1 MNHEY, CDR2 SMNVEV (reference sequence). The CDR3 totals 16 residues. V was pared by 2 bases and J by 4 bases, with 17 bases between. The CDR3: CASSLKPGRWGTEAFF. DNA of the CDR3: TGTGCCAGCAGTTTAAAACCAGGGAGGTGGGGCACTGAAGCTTTCTTT.

This clone was seen a handful of times. This chain joins TRBV7-9 and TRBJ1-6, with D hard to call. The V and J ends lost 5 bases and 7 bases respectively, with 9 bases between them. Germline V lookup: CDR1 SEHNR, CDR2 FQNEAQ (reference sequence). The CDR3 runs 13 residues. In DNA form, the CDR3 reads TGTGCCAGCAGCCCTGGAGGGAATTCACCCCTCCACTTT. Translation gives CASSPGGNSPLHF.

The V call is TRBV29-1, the J call TRBJ2-1; 7 bases line up with TRBD2. CDR1 and CDR2 (germline): SQVTM, ANQGSEA. The V and J ends lost 7 bases and 1 base, in that order; junction bases with no gene match: 7. The CDR3 totals 14 residues. This CDR3 reads CSGHGGGSYNEQFF. CDR3 DNA sequence: TGCAGCGGGCACGGGGGAGGGTCCTACAATGAGCAGTTCTTC.

The genes are TRBV28 and TRBJ2-1; possibly TRBD1 for D (6 bases). Germline V gene sequence: CDR1 MDHEN, CDR2 SYDVKM. The CDR3 sequence is 14 residues long. Trimming took off 3 bases at V and 4 bases at J, with 10 bases between the two ends. The CDR3 DNA follows: TGTGCCAGCAGTTTCTCCGGACAGTACAATGAGCAGTTCTTC. It is translated as CASSFSGQYNEQFF.

This rearrangement joins TRBV15 to TRBJ2-3; 13 bases are a match to TRBD2. Germline V lookup: CDR1 LNHNV, CDR2 YYDKDF (reference sequence). The CDR3 is 18 residues long. V gave up 4 bases and J gave up 3 bases; unmatched junction bases: 10. CDR3: CATSTHIRLAGGTDTQYF. DNA for the CDR3: TGTGCCACCAGCACACACATCAGACTAGCGGGAGGAACAGATACGCAGTATTTT.